One and the same sample provided the 30 T cell receptor beta chains below, sequenced in a study of cytomegalovirus exposure and HLA in healthy donors. PCR was performed using 60 Vbeta and 13 Jbeta primers. Generated by immunoSEQ multiplex PCR, the TCRdb table keeps only in-frame clones and is missing some. The data show around 110,000 clones, 65% to 85% seen once. Sequenced material: PBMCs. These receptors all stem from a man aged 25 to 45 in good health and CMV-seronegative.

The chain links TRBV5-1 to TRBJ1-2; the match to TRBD1 covers 7 bases. V gave up 4 bases and J gave up 3 bases; unmatched junction bases: 3. This CDR3 comprises 13 residues. Germline CDR1 and CDR2: SGHRS and YFSETQ. CDR3 region: CASSVDRDYGYTF. The CDR3 DNA sequence: TGCGCCAGCAGCGTCGACAGGGACTATGGCTACACCTTC.

This chain uses TRBV18 with TRBJ1-5, with D possibly matching TRBD1 (5 bases). CDR3 length: 15 amino acids. CDR1 KGHSH and CDR2 LQKENI come from the germline V gene. The ends were cut back, 0 bases at V and 0 bases at J, with 6 bases in the middle. This chain's CDR3 is CASSPPDTSNQPQHF. CDR3 sequence (DNA): TGTGCCAGCTCACCACCGGACACTAGCAATCAGCCCCAGCATTTT.

The gene calls are TRBV2 and TRBJ2-2, with D tentatively TRBD2 (7 bases). Germline V gene lookup returns CDR1 SNHLY and CDR2 FYNNEI. The CDR3 loop spans 17 amino acids. V was trimmed by 9 bases and J by 6 bases, leaving 26 bases between them. As DNA, the CDR3 is TGTGCCAGGGAAAGGACAGCCAATCTAGCGGAGGCCGGGGAGCTGTTTTTT. It codes for CARERTANLAEAGELFF.

This rearrangement joins TRBV30 to TRBJ1-2; TRBD1 agrees at 8 bases. V trimming: 0 bases; J trimming: 7 bases; junction bases outside the gene matches: 7. Germline CDR1 GTSNPN, CDR2 SVGIG (reference sequence). The CDR3 has 14 amino acids. In DNA, the CDR3 is TGTGCCTGGAGTGTCCAGGGGGCCGCCACTGGCTACACCTTC. It is translated as CAWSVQGAATGYTF.

The V gene is TRBV4-1, the J gene TRBJ1-1, with D possibly TRBD1 on 6 matching bases. The V end lost 3 bases, the J end lost 5 bases, and 16 bases lay between the germline ends. The CDR3 contains 15 residues. Germline-derived CDR1 and CDR2 are MGHRA and YSYEKL. The CDR3 nucleotides are TGCGCCAGCAGCCAGGGGATAGGGGGATGGACTGAAGCTTTCTTT. It encodes CASSQGIGGWTEAFF.

The V gene is TRBV5-4, the J gene TRBJ1-2; 7 bases match TRBD1. The germline CDR1 and CDR2 sequences are SGHNT and YYREEE (reference sequence). Trimming took 4 bases from V and 4 from J; bases not matched to a gene: 4. The CDR3 loop spans 13 amino acids. The CDR3 reads CASSPGTAYGYTF. The DNA of the CDR3 is TGTGCCAGCAGCCCGGGGACAGCCTATGGCTACACCTTC.

This chain links TRBV30 with TRBJ1-1, with TRBD1 matching 7 bases. The CDR3 consists of 12 residues. After removal of 5 bases from V and 6 bases from J, the junction contained 6 bases not matched to a gene. Germline CDR1 GTSNPN, CDR2 SVGIG (reference sequence). The CDR3 region is CAWGQVLAEAFF. In DNA form, the CDR3 reads TGTGCCTGGGGACAGGTTTTGGCTGAAGCTTTCTTT.

This clone appeared a single time. The V gene is TRBV6-1, the J gene TRBJ2-7; no firm D call. The CDR3 runs to 16 residues. Germline CDR1 MNHNS, CDR2 SASEGT. The V end was cut by 2 bases, the J end by 2 bases, with 16 bases between. In DNA, the CDR3 is TGTGCCAGCAGTGAACGGAACAGCCGCAGGACCTACGAGCAGTACTTC. Translating it yields CASSERNSRRTYEQYF.

The chain carries TRBV11-2 and TRBJ2-7, with 9 bases fitting TRBD2. The CDR3 runs 16 residues. CDR1 is SGHAT and CDR2 is FQNNGV in the germline V gene. The trim removed 4 bases at V and 6 bases at J, leaving 13 bases unmatched. CDR3: CASSSLGAGGPLEQYF. Here the CDR3 DNA reads TGTGCCAGCAGCTCGCTGGGGGCGGGGGGGCCCCTCGAGCAGTACTTC.

The genes are TRBV6-5 and TRBJ2-7; 12 nucleotides line up with TRBD2. The V and J ends lost 6 bases and 0 bases, in that order; junction bases with no gene match: 3. CDR1 is MNHEY, CDR2 SVGAGI, per germline. The CDR3 runs to 15 residues. This chain's CDR3 is CASSRGLAGSYEQYF. CDR3 coding DNA: TGTGCCAGCAGCCGGGGACTAGCGGGCTCCTACGAGCAGTACTTC.

CDR3 sequence reads: CASTPGRSNQPQHF. The CDR3 nucleotides are TGTGCCAGCACCCCTGGGAGGAGCAATCAGCCCCAGCATTTT. The chain joins TRBV6-1 to TRBJ1-5; D unresolved. Trimming stripped 7 bases from V and 1 base from J, with 11 bases between. This CDR3 is 14 amino acids long. Germline assignment: CDR1 MNHNS and CDR2 SASEGT.

The J gene is TRBJ2-7, the V gene TRBV11-1; 8 bases match TRBD1. Germline assignment: CDR1 SGHAT and CDR2 FQDESV (reference sequence). Trimming at V came to 3 bases and at J to 1 base, leaving 5 bases not matched to a gene. This CDR3 has 15 residues. CDR3 DNA sequence: TGTGCCAGCAGCTTTCGACAGGGGATTTCCTACGAGCAGTACTTC. Translated, it gives CASSFRQGISYEQYF.

This clone has more than one count but fewer than ten. This chain joins TRBV11-1 and TRBJ2-4; 8 bases agree with TRBD1. The CDR3 has 16 residues. The V gene's germline CDR1 is SGHAT and CDR2 FQDESV (reference sequence). The J segment lost 0 bases and the V segment lost 4 bases, leaving 5 bases of the junction unmatched. The CDR3 loop is CASSSTGDLAKNIQYF. DNA for the CDR3: TGTGCCAGCAGCTCGACAGGGGACTTAGCCAAAAACATTCAGTACTTC.

This clone showed up just a few times. V and J are TRBV7-3 and TRBJ1-1; unclear D gene. V lost 1 base and J lost 0, with 6 bases in between. The V gene's germline CDR1 is SGHTA and CDR2 FQGTGA. This CDR3 has 14 amino acids. The CDR3 DNA reads TGTGCCAGCAGCTTAAGGGCCTTGAACACTGAAGCTTTCTTT. Translating gives CASSLRALNTEAFF.

This rearrangement joins TRBV7-2 to TRBJ1-5; tentatively, D is TRBD1 (5 bases). The length of the CDR3 is 12 residues. V gave up 5 bases and J gave up 12 bases, with 14 bases separating them. Germline V gene sequence: CDR1 SGHTA, CDR2 FQGNSA. The CDR3 coding sequence is TGTGCCAGCAGCAGGGGCCGATCGTTCCAGCATTTT. Protein product: CASSRGRSFQHF.

The chain has TRBV6-5 and TRBJ2-3; TRBD2 matches at 7 bases. CDR3 size: 15 residues. The trim removed 4 bases at V and 0 bases at J, leaving 4 bases unmatched. CDR1 MNHEY and CDR2 SVGAGI come from the germline V gene. CDR3 amino acids: CASSSSGSSTDTQYF. DNA of the CDR3: TGTGCCAGCAGTTCTAGCGGATCTAGCACAGATACGCAGTATTTT.

CDR3 DNA sequence: TGTGCCAGCAGCTTAGACAGGGGGCAAGAGACCCAGTACTTC. Its protein product is CASSLDRGQETQYF. The chain couples TRBV7-9 to TRBJ2-5; 8 bases match TRBD1. V was pared by 1 base and J by 2 bases, with 0 bases of the junction left unmatched. The CDR3 is made up of 14 amino acids. Looked up from germline, CDR1 is SEHNR and CDR2 is FQNEAQ (reference sequence).

This clone has only a few counts. The rearrangement joins TRBV10-1 to TRBJ2-1; 9 bases match TRBD1. Trimming at V came to 3 bases and at J to 5 bases, leaving 5 bases not matched to a gene. The CDR3 has 15 residues. Germline CDR1 is WNHNN and CDR2 is SYGVQD (reference sequence). The CDR3 nucleotides read TGCGCCAGCAGTGACGAAGGGACAGGGAACAATGAGCAGTTCTTC. Translating gives CASSDEGTGNNEQFF.

This sequence joins TRBV7-9 and TRBJ2-7, with TRBD1 matching over 8 bases. V shed 1 base, J shed 3 bases, and the junction held 2 bases outside the gene matches. This CDR3 has 14 residues. Germline V gene lookup returns CDR1 SEHNR and CDR2 FQNEAQ (reference sequence). The CDR3 nucleotides are TGTGCCAGCAGCTTAGGGGGGACAGGCTACGAGCAGTACTTC. Protein sequence: CASSLGGTGYEQYF.

The chain links TRBV5-1 to TRBJ2-3; 11 bases line up with TRBD2. Per germline, CDR1 SGHRS and CDR2 YFSETQ. The CDR3 is 16 residues long. V trimming: 6 bases; J trimming: 3 bases; junction bases outside the gene matches: 9. The CDR3 sequence: CASITGGTSGTDTQYF. In DNA, the CDR3 is TGCGCCAGCATTACCGGCGGGACTAGCGGAACAGATACGCAGTATTTT.

The chain has TRBV11-2 and TRBJ2-7; D gene ambiguous. The CDR3 runs 15 residues. V lost 0 bases and J lost 3, with 12 bases in between. Germline V gives CDR1 SGHAT, CDR2 FQNNGV. The CDR3 nucleotides read TGTGCCAGCAGCTTAGACCCCACGCGAATCTACGAGCAGTACTTC. Translating gives CASSLDPTRIYEQYF.

In its sample, this clone was seen a few times. The chain is built from TRBV4-2 and TRBJ2-1; 8 nucleotides agree with TRBD2. The CDR3 is 17 amino acids. The germline gives CDR1 LGHNA, CDR2 YNFKEQ. The V and J ends lost 0 bases and 15 bases, in that order; junction bases with no gene match: 19. CDR3 loop: CASSQEHTESGGNPMFF. The CDR3 DNA sequence: TGTGCCAGCAGCCAAGAGCACACAGAAAGCGGGGGTAATCCCATGTTCTTC.

This clone has more than one count but fewer than ten. The chain is built from TRBV18 and TRBJ2-1, with a weak D call TRBD2 (5 bases). The V gene's germline CDR1 is KGHSH and CDR2 LQKENI. The CDR3 has 14 amino acids. V was clipped by 1 base and J by 8 bases, with 12 bases between them. CDR3 sequence (DNA): TGTGCCAGCTCACCACGGGAGCATCGGGATGAGCAGTTCTTC. As protein: CASSPREHRDEQFF.

This clone was found a few times. The V and J genes are TRBV5-3 and TRBJ2-1, with TRBD2 matching 9 bases. TRBV5-3 is filed as an ORF, its function uncertain. The CDR3 extends over 14 amino acids. V lost 6 bases to trimming and J lost 8 bases; unmatched junction nucleotides: 9. CDR3 in amino acids: CARIGLAGIHEQFF. The CDR3, as DNA: TGTGCCAGAATCGGGCTAGCGGGGATCCATGAGCAGTTCTTC.

V usage is TRBV5-4 and J usage is TRBJ2-5; D is unclear. This CDR3 spans 13 amino acids. Germline V gives CDR1 SGHNT, CDR2 YYREEE (reference sequence). V gave up 1 base and J gave up 2 bases, with 6 bases separating them. As DNA, the CDR3 is TGTGCCAGCAGCTTGTGGCGGCAAGAGACCCAGTACTTC. Its translation is CASSLWRQETQYF. The whole variable domain, filled in from reference TRBV5-4 and TRBJ2-5, reads ETGVTQSPTHLIKTRGQQVTLRCSSQSGHNTVSWYQQALGQGPQFIFQYYREEENGRGNFPPRFSGLQFPNYSSELNVNALELDDSALYLCASSLWRQETQYFGPGTRLLVL.

This rearrangement joins TRBV19 to TRBJ2-1; D perhaps matches TRBD2 (5 bases). V was shortened by 8 bases and J by 7 bases, with 18 bases between the two germline ends. Germline loops: CDR1 LNHDA, CDR2 SQIVND (reference sequence). The CDR3 runs 14 residues. The CDR3 protein is CASALAGWINEQFF. The CDR3 DNA sequence: TGTGCCAGTGCCCTAGCTGGCTGGATAAATGAGCAGTTCTTC.

This chain joins TRBV14 and TRBJ2-1; D uncertain. The ends were cut back, 3 bases at V and 5 bases at J, with 2 bases in the middle. The germline V gene encodes CDR1 SGHDN and CDR2 FVKESK. This CDR3 is built from 11 residues. The CDR3 spells CASSHNNEQFF. The CDR3 coding sequence is TGTGCCAGCAGCCACAACAATGAGCAGTTCTTC.

This chain connects TRBV28 to TRBJ1-1; the D gene is possibly TRBD1 (6 bases). Germline V gene lookup returns CDR1 MDHEN and CDR2 SYDVKM. V dropped 6 bases and J dropped 4 bases, with 12 bases sitting between them. The CDR3 sequence is 13 residues long. The CDR3: CASRAQGTTEAFF. Written as DNA, the CDR3 is TGTGCCAGCAGGGCACAGGGAACCACTGAAGCTTTCTTT.

The rearrangement uses TRBV6-1 and TRBJ1-4; D is unresolved. Deletions cut 0 bases from V and 8 bases from J, with 13 bases between. The germline gives CDR1 MNHNS, CDR2 SASEGT. The length of the CDR3 is 15 residues. The CDR3, as DNA: TGTGCCAGCAGTGAAGCGCTTCTCGAGGGAGAAAAACTGTTTTTT. Translating it yields CASSEALLEGEKLFF.

The chain employs TRBV18 and TRBJ2-2, with D perhaps matching TRBD2 (5 bases). The V end was cut by 2 bases, the J end by 2 bases, with 12 bases between. Germline values: CDR1 KGHSH, CDR2 LQKENI. The CDR3 loop spans 16 amino acids. CDR3 protein: CASSPVRTSNTGELFF. CDR3 bases: TGTGCCAGCTCACCAGTGCGGACTTCTAACACCGGGGAGCTGTTTTTT.